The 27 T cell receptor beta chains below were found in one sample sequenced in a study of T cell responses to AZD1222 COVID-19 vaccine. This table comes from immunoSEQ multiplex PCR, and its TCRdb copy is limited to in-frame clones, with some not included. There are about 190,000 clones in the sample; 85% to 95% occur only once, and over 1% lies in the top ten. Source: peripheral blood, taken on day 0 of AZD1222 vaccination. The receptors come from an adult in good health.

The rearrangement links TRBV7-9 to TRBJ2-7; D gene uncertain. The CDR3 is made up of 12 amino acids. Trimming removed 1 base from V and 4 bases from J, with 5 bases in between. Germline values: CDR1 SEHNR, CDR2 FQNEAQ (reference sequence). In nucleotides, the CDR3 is TGTGCCAGCAGCTTAGTCTCATACGAGCAGTACTTC. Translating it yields CASSLVSYEQYF.

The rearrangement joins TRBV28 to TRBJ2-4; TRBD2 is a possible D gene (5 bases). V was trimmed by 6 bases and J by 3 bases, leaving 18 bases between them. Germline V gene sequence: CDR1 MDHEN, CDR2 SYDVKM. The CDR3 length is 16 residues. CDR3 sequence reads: CASSTGSSIGKNIQYF. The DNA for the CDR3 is TGTGCCAGCAGCACGGGGAGTTCTATAGGCAAAAACATTCAGTACTTC.

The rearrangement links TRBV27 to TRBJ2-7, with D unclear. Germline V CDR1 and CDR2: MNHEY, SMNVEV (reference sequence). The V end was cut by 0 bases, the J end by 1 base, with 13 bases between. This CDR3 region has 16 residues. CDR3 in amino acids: CASSLSSRFPSYEQYF. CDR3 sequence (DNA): TGTGCCAGCAGTTTATCATCCAGGTTTCCTTCCTACGAGCAGTACTTC.

The CDR3, as DNA: TGTGCCAGCAGTCGGACACGCAATCAGCCCCAGCATTTT. It yields the protein CASSRTRNQPQHF. The chain has TRBV3-1 (or the pseudogene TRBV3-2) and TRBJ1-5; a weak D match, TRBD1 (5 bases). This CDR3 spans 13 amino acids. The germline V gene has CDR1 LGHDT and CDR2 YNNKEL (reference sequence). Deletions cut 6 bases from V and 2 bases from J, with 8 bases between.

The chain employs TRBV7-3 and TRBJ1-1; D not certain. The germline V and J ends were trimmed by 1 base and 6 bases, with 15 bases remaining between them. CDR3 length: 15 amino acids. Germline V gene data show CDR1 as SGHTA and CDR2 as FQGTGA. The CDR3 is CASSLMVQPNAEAFF. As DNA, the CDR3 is TGTGCCAGCAGCTTAATGGTCCAGCCCAACGCTGAAGCTTTCTTT. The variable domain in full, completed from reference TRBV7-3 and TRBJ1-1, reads GAGVSQTPSNKVTEKGKYVELRCDPISGHTALYWYRQSLGQGPEFLIYFQGTGAADDSGLPNDRFFAVRPEGSVSTLKIQRTERGDSAVYLCASSLMVQPNAEAFFGQGTRLTVV.

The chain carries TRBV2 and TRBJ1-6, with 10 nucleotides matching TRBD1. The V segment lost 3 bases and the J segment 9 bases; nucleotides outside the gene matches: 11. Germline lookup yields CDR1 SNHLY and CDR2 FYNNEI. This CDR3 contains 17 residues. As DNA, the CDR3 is TGTGCCAGCAGTGACCTCGTTAGGACAGGGGGTAGTTCACCCCTCCACTTT. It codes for CASSDLVRTGGSSPLHF. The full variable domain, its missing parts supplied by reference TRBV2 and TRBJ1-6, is EPEVTQTPSHQVTQMGQEVILRCVPISNHLYFYWYRQILGQKVEFLVSFYNNEISEKSEIFDDQFSVERPDGSNFTLKIRSTKLEDSAMYFCASSDLVRTGGSSPLHFGNGTRLTVT.

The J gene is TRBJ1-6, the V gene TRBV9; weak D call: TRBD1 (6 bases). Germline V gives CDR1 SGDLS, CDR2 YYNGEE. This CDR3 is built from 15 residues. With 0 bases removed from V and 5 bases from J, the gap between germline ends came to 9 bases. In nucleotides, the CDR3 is TGTGCCAGCAGCGTAGGGGACACCAATAATTCACCCCTCCACTTT. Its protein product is CASSVGDTNNSPLHF.

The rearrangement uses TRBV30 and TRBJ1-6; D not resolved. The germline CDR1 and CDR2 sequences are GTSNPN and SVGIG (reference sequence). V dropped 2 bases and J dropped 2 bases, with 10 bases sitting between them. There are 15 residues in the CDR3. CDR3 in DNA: TGTGCCTGGAGTCCAGTAAATACCTATAATTCACCCCTCCACTTT. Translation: CAWSPVNTYNSPLHF.

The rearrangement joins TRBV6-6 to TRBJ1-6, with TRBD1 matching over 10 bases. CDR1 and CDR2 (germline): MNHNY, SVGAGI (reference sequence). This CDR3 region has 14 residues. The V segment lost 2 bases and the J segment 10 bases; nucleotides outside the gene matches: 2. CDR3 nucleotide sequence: TGTGCCAGCAGTTACGACAGGGGGCTATCACCCCTCCACTTT. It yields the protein CASSYDRGLSPLHF.

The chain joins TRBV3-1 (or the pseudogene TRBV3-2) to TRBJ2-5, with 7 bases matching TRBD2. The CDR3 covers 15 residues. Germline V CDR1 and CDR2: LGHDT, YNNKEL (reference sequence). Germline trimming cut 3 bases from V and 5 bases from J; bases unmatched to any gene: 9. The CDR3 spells CASSQGGIPGETQYF. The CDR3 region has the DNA TGTGCCAGCAGCCAGGGGGGGATCCCAGGCGAGACCCAGTACTTC.

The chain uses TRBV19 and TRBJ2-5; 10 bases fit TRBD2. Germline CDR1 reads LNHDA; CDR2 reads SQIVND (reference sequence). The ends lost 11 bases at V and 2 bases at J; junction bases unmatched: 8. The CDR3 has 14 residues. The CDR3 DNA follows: TGTGCCTCCCGGACTAGCGGCTCTCAAGAGACCCAGTACTTC. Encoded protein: CASRTSGSQETQYF. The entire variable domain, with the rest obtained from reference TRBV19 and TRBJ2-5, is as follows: DGGITQSPKYLFRKEGQNVTLSCEQNLNHDAMYWYRQDPGQGLRLIYYSQIVNDFQKGDIAEGYSVSREKKESFPLTVTSAQKNPTAFYLCASRTSGSQETQYFGPGTRLLVL.

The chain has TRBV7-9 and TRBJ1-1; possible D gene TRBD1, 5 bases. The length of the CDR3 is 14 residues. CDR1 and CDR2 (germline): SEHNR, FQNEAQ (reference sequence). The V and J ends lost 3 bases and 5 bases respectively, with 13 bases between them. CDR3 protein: CASSFGRVATEAFF. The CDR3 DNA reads TGTGCCAGCAGCTTCGGCAGGGTGGCAACTGAAGCTTTCTTT.

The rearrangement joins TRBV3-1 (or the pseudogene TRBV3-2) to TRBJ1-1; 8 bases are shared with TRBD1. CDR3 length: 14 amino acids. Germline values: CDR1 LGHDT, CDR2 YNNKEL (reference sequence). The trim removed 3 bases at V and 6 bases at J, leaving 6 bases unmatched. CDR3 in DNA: TGTGCCAGCAGCCACCGACAGGGGACCGCTGAAGCTTTCTTT. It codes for CASSHRQGTAEAFF.

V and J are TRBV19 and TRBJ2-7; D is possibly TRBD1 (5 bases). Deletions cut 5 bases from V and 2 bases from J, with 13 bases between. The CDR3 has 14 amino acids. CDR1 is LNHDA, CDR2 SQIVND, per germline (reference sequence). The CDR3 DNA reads TGTGCCAGTAGTTTAAGGGGTACCCCCTACGAGCAGTACTTC. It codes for CASSLRGTPYEQYF.

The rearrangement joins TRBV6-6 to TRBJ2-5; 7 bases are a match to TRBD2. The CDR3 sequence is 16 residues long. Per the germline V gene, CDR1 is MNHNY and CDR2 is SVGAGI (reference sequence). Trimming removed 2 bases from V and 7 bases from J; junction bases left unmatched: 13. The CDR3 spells CASSYEAGRDIGTQYF. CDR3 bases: TGTGCCAGCAGTTACGAAGCGGGGCGAGATATAGGGACCCAGTACTTC.

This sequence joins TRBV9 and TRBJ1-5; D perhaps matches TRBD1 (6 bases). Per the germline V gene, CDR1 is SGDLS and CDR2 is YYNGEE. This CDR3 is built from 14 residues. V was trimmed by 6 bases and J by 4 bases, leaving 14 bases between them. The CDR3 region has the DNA TGTGCCAGCAATTCGACAGGAGATAATCAGCCCCAGCATTTT. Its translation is CASNSTGDNQPQHF.

CDR3 residues: CASRYRGLSEKLFF. CDR3 coding DNA: TGTGCCAGCAGATACAGGGGGCTGTCCGAAAAACTGTTTTTT. This chain connects TRBV2 to TRBJ1-4; 9 bases fit TRBD1. V trimming: 6 bases; J trimming: 8 bases; junction bases outside the gene matches: 7. Germline CDR1 SNHLY, CDR2 FYNNEI. CDR3 length: 14 amino acids.

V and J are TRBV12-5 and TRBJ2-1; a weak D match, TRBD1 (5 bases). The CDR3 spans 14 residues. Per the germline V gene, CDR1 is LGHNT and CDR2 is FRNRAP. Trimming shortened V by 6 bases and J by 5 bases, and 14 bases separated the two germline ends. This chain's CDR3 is CASGKGRPDNEQFF. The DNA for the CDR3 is TGTGCTAGTGGGAAGGGGCGCCCGGACAATGAGCAGTTCTTC. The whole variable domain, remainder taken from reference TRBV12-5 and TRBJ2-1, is DARVTQTPRHKVTEMGQEVTMRCQPILGHNTVFWYRQTMMQGLELLAYFRNRAPLDDSGMPKDRFSAEMPDATLATLKIQPSEPRDSAVYFCASGKGRPDNEQFFGPGTRLTVL.

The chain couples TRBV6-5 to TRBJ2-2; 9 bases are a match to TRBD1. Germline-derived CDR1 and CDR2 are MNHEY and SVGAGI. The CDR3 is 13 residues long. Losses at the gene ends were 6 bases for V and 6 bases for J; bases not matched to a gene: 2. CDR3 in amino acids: CASRGQGPGELFF. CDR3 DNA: TGTGCCAGCAGAGGACAGGGGCCCGGGGAGCTGTTTTTT.

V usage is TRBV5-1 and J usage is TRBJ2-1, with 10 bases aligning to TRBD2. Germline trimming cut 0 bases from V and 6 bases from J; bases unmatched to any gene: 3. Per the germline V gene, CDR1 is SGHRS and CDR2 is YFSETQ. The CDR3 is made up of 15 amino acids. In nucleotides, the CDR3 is TGCGCCAGCAGCTTGGGATTAGCGGGGGGCAATGAGCAGTTCTTC. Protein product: CASSLGLAGGNEQFF.

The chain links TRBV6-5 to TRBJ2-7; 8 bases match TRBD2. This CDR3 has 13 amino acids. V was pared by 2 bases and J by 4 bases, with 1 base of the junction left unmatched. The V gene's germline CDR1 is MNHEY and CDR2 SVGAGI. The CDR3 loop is CASSYERGYEQYF. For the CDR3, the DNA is TGTGCCAGCAGTTACGAGCGGGGGTACGAGCAGTACTTC.

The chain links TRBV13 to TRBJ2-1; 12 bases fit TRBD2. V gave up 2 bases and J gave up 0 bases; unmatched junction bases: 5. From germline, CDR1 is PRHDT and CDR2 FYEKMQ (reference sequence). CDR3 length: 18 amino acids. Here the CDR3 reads CASSLRLAGVFSYNEQFF. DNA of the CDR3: TGTGCCAGCAGCTTAAGACTAGCGGGGGTCTTCTCCTACAATGAGCAGTTCTTC.

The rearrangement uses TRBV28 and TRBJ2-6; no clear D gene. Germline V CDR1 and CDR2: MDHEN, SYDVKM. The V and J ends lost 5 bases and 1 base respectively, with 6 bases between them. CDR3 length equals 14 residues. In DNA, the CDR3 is TGTGCCAGCAGTACCGGATCTGGGGCCAACGTCCTGACTTTC. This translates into CASSTGSGANVLTF.

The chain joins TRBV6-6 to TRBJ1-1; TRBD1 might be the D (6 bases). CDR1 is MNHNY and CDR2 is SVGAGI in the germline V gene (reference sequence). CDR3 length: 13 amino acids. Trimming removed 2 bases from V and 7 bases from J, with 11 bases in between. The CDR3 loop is CASSYQDRHEAFF. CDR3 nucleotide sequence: TGTGCCAGCAGTTACCAAGACAGGCATGAAGCTTTCTTT.

This chain's CDR3 is CASSQDPSGGRNEQFF. CDR3 in DNA: TGTGCCAGCAGCCAAGACCCTAGCGGGGGGCGCAATGAGCAGTTCTTC. V is TRBV4-2 and J is TRBJ2-1; TRBD2 matches 11 bases. The CDR3 is 16 residues long. Trimming removed 0 bases from V and 6 bases from J; junction bases left unmatched: 4. Germline-derived CDR1 and CDR2 are LGHNA and YNFKEQ.

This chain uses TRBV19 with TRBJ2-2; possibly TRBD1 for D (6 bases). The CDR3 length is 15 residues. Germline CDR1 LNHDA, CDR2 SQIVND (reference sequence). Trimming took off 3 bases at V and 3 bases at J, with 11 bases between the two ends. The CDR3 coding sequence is TGTGCCAGTAGTATCGCAGGGGCTTACACCGGGGAGCTGTTTTTT. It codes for CASSIAGAYTGELFF.

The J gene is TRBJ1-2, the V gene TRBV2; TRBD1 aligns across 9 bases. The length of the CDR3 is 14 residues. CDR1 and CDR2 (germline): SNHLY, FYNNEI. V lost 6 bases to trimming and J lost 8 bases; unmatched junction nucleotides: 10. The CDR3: CASSLQGATEGYTF. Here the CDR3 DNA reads TGTGCCAGCAGCCTACAGGGGGCGACGGAAGGCTACACCTTC.